The clone carrying this T cell receptor (beta chain) was picked up many times. Study processing details: Between about 23,224 and 700,000 TCRs appeared in each sample, and the median stood at roughly 100,000. Each CDR3 protein gets one entry after TCRdb re-called the RACE reads with MiXCR. For this entry, the V and J calls and clone size follow TCRdb and not the study's own pipeline. The profile shows tens of thousands of distinct CDR3 sequences, approximately 10% of them singletons. This CDR3 is built from 13 residues. CDR1 is SQVTM and CDR2 is ANQGSEA in the germline V gene. V gave up 7 bases and J gave up 8 bases; unmatched junction bases: 8. These data come from a study of human T cells and chemical hapten exposure. Time point denoted: patch test 1, 2 weeks after DPC sensitization. Noted treatment: therapeutic diphenylcyclopropenone sensitization with weekly scalp DPC.

The receptor was isolated from a man aged 35 to 55 with alopecia areata. Some clones in this sample may be carry-over from other donors' samples. The chain uses TRBV29-1 and TRBJ1-4; TRBD1 matches at 9 bases. Sample: whole blood, taken in connection with sensitization to the hapten diphenylcyclopropenone (DPC). CDR3 sequence reads: CSAVGQGGEKLFF. Here the CDR3 DNA reads TGCAGCGCCGTGGGACAGGGCGGAGAAAAACTGTTTTTT.